The 22 T cell receptor beta chains below all came from one sample that was sequenced in a study of cytomegalovirus exposure and HLA in healthy donors. PCR amplification relied on 60 Vbeta primers (plus 13 Jbeta primers). Repertoires were generated with immunoSEQ multiplex PCR, while TCRdb's copy carries only in-frame clones and drops some. The sample holds around 45,000 clones. Sample: PBMCs. These receptors were collected from a male donor in good health and CMV-seronegative.

The genes are TRBV4-1 and TRBJ1-6, with D perhaps TRBD1 (5 bases). In germline, CDR1 is MGHRA, CDR2 YSYEKL. Trimming stripped 2 bases from V and 0 bases from J, with 8 bases between. The CDR3 is 16 residues long. In nucleotides, the CDR3 is TGCGCCAGCAGCCAAACGACAGCCTCCTATAATTCACCCCTCCACTTT. Translated: CASSQTTASYNSPLHF.

The genes are TRBV29-1 and TRBJ1-1; no reliable D call. There are 13 residues in the CDR3. V gave up 5 bases and J gave up 0 bases, with 10 bases separating them. Germline CDR1 SQVTM, CDR2 ANQGSEA. CDR3 in DNA: TGCAGCGTTCACTCCGCGCTGAACACTGAAGCTTTCTTT. Encoded protein: CSVHSALNTEAFF.

The V call is TRBV18, the J call TRBJ1-2, with D unresolved. V lost 2 bases and J lost 0, with 4 bases in between. Germline loops: CDR1 KGHSH, CDR2 LQKENI. The CDR3 runs to 13 residues. Written as DNA, the CDR3 is TGTGCCAGCTCACCAACAGCTAACTATGGCTACACCTTC. Translated, it gives CASSPTANYGYTF.

The V and J genes are TRBV4-3 and TRBJ2-7; D ambiguous. CDR1 is LGHNA and CDR2 is YSLEER in the germline V gene. The CDR3 covers 15 residues. Trimming removed 0 bases from V and 0 bases from J, with 9 bases in between. CDR3 amino acids: CASSQDAEFSYEQYF. In DNA, the CDR3 is TGCGCCAGCAGCCAAGACGCCGAGTTCTCCTACGAGCAGTACTTC.

V is TRBV6-5 and J is TRBJ2-1, with 9 bases lining up with TRBD1. This CDR3 contains 15 residues. The V gene's germline CDR1 is MNHEY and CDR2 SVGAGI. V was clipped by 2 bases and J by 7 bases; unmatched bases: 6. Here the CDR3 DNA reads TGTGCCAGCAGTTACCGTGGACAGGGGTGGAATGAGCAGTTCTTC. Residues: CASSYRGQGWNEQFF.

The CDR3 loop reads CASSKTDRNSPLHF. In DNA form, the CDR3 reads TGTGCCAGTAGCAAAACAGACAGGAATTCACCCCTCCACTTT. The chain employs TRBV19 and TRBJ1-6; perhaps TRBD1 as D (6 bases). The CDR3 length is 14 residues. The germline V gene has CDR1 LNHDA and CDR2 SQIVND (reference sequence). V was shortened by 6 bases and J by 7 bases, with 13 bases between the two germline ends.

The chain links TRBV10-1 to TRBJ2-3, with 9 nucleotides matching TRBD2. Germline V gene lookup returns CDR1 WNHNN and CDR2 SYGVQD (reference sequence). This CDR3 region has 14 residues. V lost 4 bases and J lost 4; bases outside the gene matches: 3. CDR3 DNA sequence: TGCGCCAGCAGTGGGGCGGGGGGGGCAGATACGCAGTATTTT. Encoded protein: CASSGAGGADTQYF.

The V gene is TRBV5-8, the J gene TRBJ2-5, with D possibly TRBD1 on 6 matching bases. Germline V gene lookup returns CDR1 SGHTS and CDR2 YDEGEE. The CDR3 has 12 residues. The V end lost 4 bases, the J end lost 7 bases, and 11 bases lay between the germline ends. CDR3 coding DNA: TGTGCCAGCAGCGAGGACAGCCGGACCCAGTACTTC. Protein: CASSEDSRTQYF.

This chain links TRBV4-2 with TRBJ1-3; D is perhaps TRBD1 (5 bases). Germline V gene data show CDR1 as LGHNA and CDR2 as YNFKEQ. The CDR3 is 18 amino acids. Deletions cut 1 base from V and 0 bases from J, with 16 bases between. CDR3 sequence (DNA): TGTGCCAGCAGCCAAGGCCAATCGGACACAAGCTCTGGAAACACCATATATTTT. Translation gives CASSQGQSDTSSGNTIYF.

The CDR3 reads CASSGRTGGVCYTF. The DNA for the CDR3 is TGTGCCAGCAGTGGGCGGACAGGAGGGGTATGCTACACCTTC. V is TRBV6-1 and J is TRBJ1-2; TRBD1 matches 7 bases. J lost 9 bases, V lost 4 bases, and 11 bases had no gene match. The V gene's germline CDR1 is MNHNS and CDR2 SASEGT. The CDR3 loop spans 14 amino acids.

This chain uses TRBV9 with TRBJ1-6; D call uncertain. Deletions cut 2 bases from V and 8 bases from J, with 8 bases between. Germline CDR1 and CDR2: SGDLS and YYNGEE. The CDR3 contains 13 residues. CDR3 in amino acids: CASSVGLHSPLHF. In DNA, the CDR3 is TGTGCCAGCAGCGTTGGGCTGCATTCACCCCTCCACTTT.

By frequency, this clone registers medium-sized. This chain connects TRBV4-2 to TRBJ1-2; TRBD1 might be the D (6 bases). CDR1 is LGHNA, CDR2 YNFKEQ, per germline. The CDR3 loop spans 12 amino acids. V was pared by 2 bases and J by 6 bases, with 7 bases between. This chain's CDR3 is CASSQNRDGYTF. The CDR3 nucleotides are TGTGCCAGCAGCCAAAACAGGGATGGCTACACCTTC.

V and J are TRBV5-6 and TRBJ2-7; 8 bases align to TRBD1. V was pared by 4 bases and J by 0 bases, with 6 bases of the junction left unmatched. Germline CDR1 and CDR2: SGHDT and YYEEEE. This CDR3 is built from 15 residues. CDR3: CASSPRTGNSYEQYF. The CDR3 DNA reads TGTGCCAGCAGCCCCCGGACAGGGAACTCCTACGAGCAGTACTTC.

The chain combines TRBV5-1 with TRBJ1-5; 9 positions match TRBD1. There are 15 residues in the CDR3. CDR1 and CDR2 (germline): SGHRS, YFSETQ. After removal of 0 bases from V and 7 bases from J, the junction contained 5 bases not matched to a gene. The CDR3 DNA reads TGCGCCAGCAGCTTGGGTGACAGGGGGATACAGCCCCAGCATTTT. Translated, it gives CASSLGDRGIQPQHF.

This chain uses TRBV18 with TRBJ1-2; TRBD1 agrees at 8 bases. The V segment lost 0 bases and the J segment 4 bases; nucleotides outside the gene matches: 1. CDR1 KGHSH and CDR2 LQKENI come from the germline V gene. This CDR3 region has 14 residues. The CDR3, as DNA: TGTGCCAGCTCACCACCTGGGACAGGCTATGGCTACACCTTC. Protein: CASSPPGTGYGYTF.

The rearrangement uses TRBV19 and TRBJ2-7, with TRBD1 matching over 8 bases. There are 15 residues in the CDR3. With V trimmed by 6 bases and J by 2 bases, 9 bases remained unmatched. Germline lookup yields CDR1 LNHDA and CDR2 SQIVND (reference sequence). The CDR3 sequence: CASSSNRGSAYEQYF. The CDR3 DNA reads as TGTGCCAGTAGCTCGAACAGGGGGAGCGCCTACGAGCAGTACTTC.

The CDR3 protein is CAWRNTGGHGANVLTF. The CDR3 bases are TGTGCCTGGAGAAATACAGGGGGCCATGGGGCCAACGTCCTGACTTTC. V usage is TRBV30 and J usage is TRBJ2-6; 9 positions agree with TRBD1. With V trimmed by 3 bases and J by 3 bases, 6 bases remained unmatched. CDR3 length: 16 residues. Germline assignment: CDR1 GTSNPN and CDR2 SVGIG (reference sequence).

The chain joins TRBV5-1 to TRBJ2-3; TRBD1 might be the D (6 bases). Looked up from germline, CDR1 is SGHRS and CDR2 is YFSETQ. CDR3 length: 15 residues. Trimming pared 0 bases from V and 0 bases from J, leaving 8 bases between. For the CDR3, the DNA is TGCGCCAGCAGCTTGGGGCAGGGGAGCACAGATACGCAGTATTTT. Protein product: CASSLGQGSTDTQYF. The variable domain in full, completed from reference TRBV5-1 and TRBJ2-3, reads KAGVTQTPRYLIKTRGQQVTLSCSPISGHRSVSWYQQTPGQGLQFLFEYFSETQRNKGNFPGRFSGRQFSNSRSEMNVSTLELGDSALYLCASSLGQGSTDTQYFGPGTRLTVL.

The chain joins TRBV5-1 to TRBJ2-7, with TRBD2 matching 10 bases. The CDR3 covers 16 residues. Trimming removed 1 base from V and 8 bases from J; junction bases left unmatched: 12. CDR1 is SGHRS and CDR2 is YFSETQ in the germline V gene. The CDR3 DNA follows: TGCGCCAGCAGCTTGATTCCGGTGAGCGGGGGGGCTCAGCAGTACTTC. This codes for CASSLIPVSGGAQQYF.

The J gene is TRBJ2-7, the V gene TRBV7-9; 8 bases align to TRBD1. The CDR3 runs to 12 residues. CDR1 and CDR2 (germline): SEHNR, FQNEAQ (reference sequence). With 4 bases clipped from V and 7 bases from J, the junction kept 3 bases outside the gene matches. CDR3 nucleotides: TGTGCCAGCAGCTCGACAGGGGATGAGCAGTACTTC. Amino acids: CASSSTGDEQYF. The full variable domain, with the rest looked up from reference TRBV7-9 and TRBJ2-7, is DTGVSQNPRHKITKRGQNVTFRCDPISEHNRLYWYRQTLGQGPEFLTYFQNEAQLEKSRLLSDRFSAERPKGSFSTLEIQRTEQGDSAMYLCASSSTGDEQYFGPGTRLTVT.

This sequence joins TRBV6-5 and TRBJ1-3; weak D call: TRBD1 (6 bases). Germline V gene sequence: CDR1 MNHEY, CDR2 SVGAGI. CDR3 length: 14 residues. Trimming left V 2 bases short and J 7 bases short, with 12 bases between. CDR3 protein: CASSYGGDLNTIYF. Here the CDR3 DNA reads TGTGCCAGCAGTTACGGGGGCGACCTTAACACCATATATTTT.

CDR3 coding DNA: TGTGCCAGCAGCTTGGGGGCCGGGGATGGCTACACCTTC. Amino acid sequence: CASSLGAGDGYTF. The chain has TRBV5-6 and TRBJ1-2; D unresolved. The CDR3 runs to 13 residues. Trimming pared 0 bases from V and 6 bases from J, leaving 9 bases between. Germline V gene data show CDR1 as SGHDT and CDR2 as YYEEEE.